This note documents a single T cell receptor (beta chain) sequence. Its specific antigen is unknown. No base-level quality is on record; no much larger clone is a single base apart. Using the deep immunoSEQ assay, TCR CDR3 regions were amplified from genomic DNA by multiplex PCR. Extracted genomic DNA from each cell subset was distributed evenly across all wells of several immunoSEQ 96-well plates, and each plate was treated as a replicate. For sorted subsets, each replicate PCR was loaded with about 200 ng genomic DNA, equivalent to about 33,000 T cell genomes. The purified libraries were quantified using a Qubit 3.0 fluorometer, sized with a Bioanalyzer 2100, and then quantified again using the KAPA Library Quantification kit. Every immunoSEQ 96-well plate was sequenced on a separate single-read 150-cycle Illumina NextSeq 550 flow cell. The paper's data handling went like this. The immunoSEQ output contained only junctional sequences without quality scores, so filtering could not match that applied to full-length reads. Sequences were annotated with PyIR, a Python wrapper for IgBLAST v1.9, using IMGT germline references to assign V/J genes and CDR3. Reads with weak V/J assignments (E-value above 1e-6), missing CDR3, stop codons, out-of-frame junctions, or ambiguous translated residues were removed. A V3J clonotype was defined by an identical inferred V gene, J gene, and CDR3 amino acid sequence. Percentage overlap between repertoires was calculated by dividing the number of shared unique clonotypes by the size of the smaller repertoire. Three approaches were used to assess repertoire richness: RTK rarefaction, the Chao1 estimator, and Recon v2.1 estimates of unobserved clonotypes. Generation probabilities were computed with OLGA for all TCRbeta clonotypes obtained by the gDNA method from a few donors. The table comes from immuneACCESS by way of TCRdb, which keeps in-frame sequences with V and J called. Part of the clones is missing from these tables; in studies checked, under half for an unresolved V gene and the rest for unknown reasons. V, J and clone size derive from that table, while D and trimming were established from the DNA sequence. The table for this sample lists hundreds of thousands of clones; more than 85% of them were counted only once. Clones ranked in the top ten supply about 25% of the sample.

CD8 naive samples were obtained by positive selection for CCR7 among CD45RO-negative cells, yielding a CD45RA+CCR7+ population from which TemRA cells were excluded. Healthy HIV-negative adults with no recently reported acute infections or vaccinations were included as donors. Every donor was a Caucasian adult residing in Nashville, Tennessee, USA. Blood was collected by leukapheresis, and PBMCs were isolated by Ficoll-Histopaque density gradient centrifugation and then cryopreserved in liquid nitrogen vapor phase. Analytical flow cytometry was used to check the purity and quantity of each magnetically sorted T cell population. Genomic DNA was isolated from every sorted fraction and measured by UV absorbance on a Nanodrop 2000c. The data were obtained in a study of shared clonotypes between healthy human individuals (TCRdb year 2020). A note on the overall study: The cohort comprised a couple of women and a few men aged 18 to 49 years. Per donor, three plates each were used for CD4 naive and CD4 memory, two for CD8 naive, and one for CD8 memory. The study deeply sequenced blood TCR repertoires of five healthy adults to estimate repertoire size and the extent of clonotype sharing between individuals. Different laboratories and diverse techniques were used to prepare libraries and sequence TCR repertoires, to increase sequencing depth and limit assay-specific biases. Between about 0.85 and 9.5 billion PBMCs per donor were obtained by leukapheresis.

What the research found in general, with its limitations: Approximately 4.8% of naive CD4, approximately 3.7% of naive CD8, roughly 2.4% of memory CD4, and roughly 0.4% of memory CD8 clonotypes were shared across several donors. Based on pairwise subsampling, the degree of clonotype sharing among donors was expected to be affected by sequencing depth. Sampling was restricted to blood, and TCR repertoires in tissues likely differ from the TCR repertoires found in blood. Compared with non-shared clonotypes, the clonotypes found in all four sorted-subset donors had higher generation probabilities. Incomplete sequencing was indicated by rarefaction of sorted-subset datasets, despite the large sequencing depth. Naive subsets generally had larger estimated clonotype richness than memory subsets did. Because the study included a small number of donors, the genetic and exposure-history diversity represented was limited.

Via the germline V gene, CDR1 is SGHDT and CDR2 YYEEEE. Trimming removed 4 bases from V and 4 bases from J, leaving 21 bases between the germline ends. The CDR3 measures 17 amino acids from cysteine to phenylalanine. The read is trimmed to its CDR3 DNA, 51 bases read in frame from base 1. The sequenced sample consisted of naive CD8+ T cells sorted from blood. In the paper's terms, the cell subset or site label means: CD45RA+CCR7+. The chain uses TRBV5-6 and TRBJ2-1, with the D gene uncertain. The clonotype was recovered from a young man in good health. The sequence in DNA is TGTGCCAGCAGCGGTCAGGTGGTGTTGGGGTTATACAATGAGCAGTTCTTC. This yields the protein CASSGQVVLGLYNEQFF.